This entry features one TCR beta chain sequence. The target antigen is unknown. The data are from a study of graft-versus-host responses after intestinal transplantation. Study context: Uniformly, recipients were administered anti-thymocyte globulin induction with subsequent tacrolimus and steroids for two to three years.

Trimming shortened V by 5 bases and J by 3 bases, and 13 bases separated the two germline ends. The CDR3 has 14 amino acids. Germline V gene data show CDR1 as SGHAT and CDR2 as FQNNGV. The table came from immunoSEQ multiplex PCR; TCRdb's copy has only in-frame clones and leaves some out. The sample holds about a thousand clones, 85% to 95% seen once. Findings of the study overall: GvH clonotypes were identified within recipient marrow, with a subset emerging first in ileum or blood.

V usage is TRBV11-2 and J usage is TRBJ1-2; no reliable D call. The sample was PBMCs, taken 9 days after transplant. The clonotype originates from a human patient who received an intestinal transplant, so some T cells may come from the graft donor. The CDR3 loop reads CASSPEGIHYGYTF. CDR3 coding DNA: TGTGCCAGCAGCCCTGAGGGTATACACTATGGCTACACCTTC.